Each of the 9 T cell receptor beta chains below was sequenced from the same sample in a study of cytomegalovirus exposure and HLA in healthy donors. Primers included in the PCR were 60 Vbeta and 13 Jbeta primers. TCRdb's table, derived via immunoSEQ multiplex PCR, lists solely in-frame clones and lacks some. The repertoire has roughly 150,000 clones, roughly 79% of them found once; the top ten carry under 0.8%. The sequenced material came from PBMCs. Receptors were obtained from a male donor in good health and CMV-seronegative.

This rearrangement joins TRBV2 to TRBJ2-3; TRBD2 aligns across 9 bases. The CDR3 is 15 residues long. J lost 2 bases, V lost 7 bases, and 7 bases had no gene match. Looked up from germline, CDR1 is SNHLY and CDR2 is FYNNEI. The CDR3 here is CASTKRGAHTDTQYF. The CDR3, as DNA: TGTGCCAGCACAAAGCGGGGGGCCCACACAGATACGCAGTATTTT.

This chain connects TRBV5-1 to TRBJ2-7, with D possibly TRBD1 on 5 matching bases. CDR1 is SGHRS, CDR2 YFSETQ, per germline. Trimming shortened V by 1 base and J by 3 bases, and 14 bases separated the two germline ends. This CDR3 comprises 15 residues. The CDR3 here is CASSLRQPRRYEQYF. In DNA, the CDR3 is TGCGCCAGCAGCTTGAGACAGCCCAGACGCTACGAGCAGTACTTC.

In DNA form, the CDR3 reads TGTGCCAGCAGCTTATCCCTAGCGGGGAAGAGCGAGCAGTACTTC. Translation: CASSLSLAGKSEQYF. V is TRBV7-3 and J is TRBJ2-7, with 9 bases lining up with TRBD2. After removal of 2 bases from V and 6 bases from J, the junction contained 8 bases not matched to a gene. Germline assignment: CDR1 SGHTA and CDR2 FQGTGA. This CDR3 comprises 15 residues.

The V and J genes are TRBV25-1 and TRBJ1-1; D unresolved. Trimming cost V 6 bases and J 2 bases, with 4 bases left between them. The CDR3 contains 11 residues. CDR1 is MGHDK, CDR2 SYGVNS, per germline. CDR3 in amino acids: CASRGNTEAFF. CDR3 DNA sequence: TGTGCCAGCAGGGGCAACACTGAAGCTTTCTTT.

The V call is TRBV7-3, the J call TRBJ2-2; TRBD2 agrees at 9 bases. The germline CDR1 and CDR2 sequences are SGHTA and FQGTGA. V was pared by 1 base and J by 3 bases, with 3 bases of the junction left unmatched. The CDR3 covers 16 residues. CDR3 region: CASSLMAGGHTGELFF. The CDR3 DNA sequence: TGTGCCAGCAGCTTAATGGCGGGGGGGCACACCGGGGAGCTGTTTTTT.

The V gene is TRBV15, the J gene TRBJ2-5; D may be TRBD2 (7 bases). The length of the CDR3 is 11 residues. Trimming removed 10 bases at V and 5 bases at J, with 11 bases between. In germline, CDR1 is LNHNV, CDR2 YYDKDF (reference sequence). CDR3 region: CAIRGGETQYF. The CDR3 DNA reads as TGTGCCATCAGGGGAGGGGAGACCCAGTACTTC.

V and J are TRBV2 and TRBJ1-5, with 8 bases aligning to TRBD1. The CDR3 has 14 residues. Germline trimming cut 6 bases from V and 5 bases from J; bases unmatched to any gene: 6. Germline CDR1 reads SNHLY; CDR2 reads FYNNEI. The CDR3 DNA is TGTGCCAGCAGGAAATCGGGACAGGATCAGCCCCAGCATTTT. Amino acid sequence: CASRKSGQDQPQHF.

Regarding this clone: Other nucleotide sequences in the sample specify the same CDR3. The V gene is TRBV6-5, the J gene TRBJ2-3; D perhaps matches TRBD2 (5 bases). CDR3 length: 12 residues. V gave up 2 bases and J gave up 5 bases, with 5 bases separating them. CDR1 and CDR2 (germline): MNHEY, SVGAGI. The CDR3 loop reads CASSYRGDTQYF. CDR3 DNA: TGTGCCAGCAGTTACCGGGGAGATACGCAGTATTTT.

In this sample, this clone turned up once. The chain couples TRBV7-2 to TRBJ2-1; a weak D match, TRBD2 (6 bases). CDR1 and CDR2 from the germline V gene are SGHTA and FQGNSA. The CDR3 extends over 14 amino acids. V lost 6 bases and J 5 bases, leaving 14 bases between the germline ends. The CDR3 bases are TGTGCCAGCAGTTCCGGGACTCGAAACAATGAGCAGTTCTTC. Translating gives CASSSGTRNNEQFF.